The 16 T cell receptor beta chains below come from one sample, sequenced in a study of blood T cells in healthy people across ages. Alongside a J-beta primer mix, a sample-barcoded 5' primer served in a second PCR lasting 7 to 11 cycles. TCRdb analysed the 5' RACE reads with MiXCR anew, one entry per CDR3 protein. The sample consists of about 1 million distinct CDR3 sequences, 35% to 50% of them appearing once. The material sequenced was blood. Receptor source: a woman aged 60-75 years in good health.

The CDR3 spells CASSLPGQLNTEAFF. CDR3 sequence (DNA): TGTGCCAGCAGTTTGCCGGGACAGCTGAACACTGAAGCTTTCTTT. The genes are TRBV28 and TRBJ1-1; 7 bases are shared with TRBD1. V shed 3 bases and J 0 bases; nucleotides not matched to a gene: 4. Germline V gene data show CDR1 as MDHEN and CDR2 as SYDVKM. The CDR3 extends over 15 amino acids. Full variable domain (remainder filled in from reference TRBV28 and TRBJ1-1): DVKVTQSSRYLVKRTGEKVFLECVQDMDHENMFWYRQDPGLGLRLIYFSYDVKMKEKGDIPEGYSVSREKKERFSLILESASTNQTSMYLCASSLPGQLNTEAFFGQGTRLTVV.

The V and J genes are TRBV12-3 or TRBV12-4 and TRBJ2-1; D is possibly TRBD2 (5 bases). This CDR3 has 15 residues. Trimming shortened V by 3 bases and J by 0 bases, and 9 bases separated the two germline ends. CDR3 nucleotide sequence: TGTGCCAGCAGTTTCGGGGATAGCTCCTACAATGAGCAGTTCTTC. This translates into CASSFGDSSYNEQFF.

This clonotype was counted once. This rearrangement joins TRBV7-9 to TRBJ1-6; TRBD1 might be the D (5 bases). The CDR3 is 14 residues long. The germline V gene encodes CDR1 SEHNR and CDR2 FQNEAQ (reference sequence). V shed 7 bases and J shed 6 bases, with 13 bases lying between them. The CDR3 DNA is TGTGCCAGCACTACCCAGGGCACTAATTCACCCCTCCACTTT. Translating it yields CASTTQGTNSPLHF.

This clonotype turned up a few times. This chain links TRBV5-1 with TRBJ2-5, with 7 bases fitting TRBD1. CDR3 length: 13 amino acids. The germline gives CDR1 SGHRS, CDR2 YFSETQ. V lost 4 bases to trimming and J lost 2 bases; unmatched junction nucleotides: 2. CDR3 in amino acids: CASSKTGQETQYF. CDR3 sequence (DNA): TGCGCCAGCAGCAAGACAGGGCAAGAGACCCAGTACTTC.

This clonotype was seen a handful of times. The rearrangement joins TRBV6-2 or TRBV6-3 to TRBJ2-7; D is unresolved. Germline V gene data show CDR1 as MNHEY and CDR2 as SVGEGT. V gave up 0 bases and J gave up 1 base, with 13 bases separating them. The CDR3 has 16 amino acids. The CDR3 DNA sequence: TGTGCCAGCAGTTACTCGAATGGGGAAGCATCCTACGAGCAGTACTTC. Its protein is CASSYSNGEASYEQYF.

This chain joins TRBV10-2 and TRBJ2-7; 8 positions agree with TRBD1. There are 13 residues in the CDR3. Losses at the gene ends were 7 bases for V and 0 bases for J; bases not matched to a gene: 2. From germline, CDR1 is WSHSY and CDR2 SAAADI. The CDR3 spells CASITGGSYEQYF. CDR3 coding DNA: TGCGCCAGCATTACAGGGGGCTCCTACGAGCAGTACTTC.

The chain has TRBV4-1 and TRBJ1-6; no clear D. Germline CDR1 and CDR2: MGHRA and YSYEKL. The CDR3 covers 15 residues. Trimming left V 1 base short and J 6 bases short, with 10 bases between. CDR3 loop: CASSQGGGPNSPLHF. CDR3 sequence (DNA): TGCGCCAGCAGCCAAGGGGGAGGGCCTAATTCACCCCTCCACTTT.

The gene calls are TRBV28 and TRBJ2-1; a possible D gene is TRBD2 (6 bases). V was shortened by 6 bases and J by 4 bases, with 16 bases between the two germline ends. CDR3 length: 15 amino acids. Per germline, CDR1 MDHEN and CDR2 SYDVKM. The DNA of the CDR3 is TGTGCCAGCAGACAACCGGGACTTAAATACAATGAGCAGTTCTTC. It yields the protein CASRQPGLKYNEQFF.

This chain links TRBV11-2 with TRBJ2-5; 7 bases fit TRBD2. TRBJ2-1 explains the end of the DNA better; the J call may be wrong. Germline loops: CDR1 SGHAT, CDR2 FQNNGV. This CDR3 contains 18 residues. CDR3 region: CASSFGRVAGVGQETQFF. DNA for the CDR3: TGTGCCAGCAGCTTTGGTCGGGTGGCGGGAGTTGGCCAAGAGACCCAGTTCTTC.

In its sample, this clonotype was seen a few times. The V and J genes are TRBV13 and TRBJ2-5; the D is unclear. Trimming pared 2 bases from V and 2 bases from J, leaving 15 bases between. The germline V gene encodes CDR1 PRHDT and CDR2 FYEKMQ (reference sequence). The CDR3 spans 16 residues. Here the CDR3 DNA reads TGTGCCAGCAGCTTAAGGGTTCGTGGGCTTCAAGAGACCCAGTACTTC. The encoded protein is CASSLRVRGLQETQYF.

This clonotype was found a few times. The CDR3 nucleotides are TGCGCCAGCAGCTTGGCCTCGGCGGGCGGAGCCTACAATGAGCAGTTCTTC. Translation: CASSLASAGGAYNEQFF. The chain couples TRBV5-1 to TRBJ2-1, with D perhaps matching TRBD2 (5 bases). CDR3 size: 17 residues. V lost 0 bases and J 2 bases, leaving 15 bases between the germline ends. Per germline, CDR1 SGHRS and CDR2 YFSETQ.

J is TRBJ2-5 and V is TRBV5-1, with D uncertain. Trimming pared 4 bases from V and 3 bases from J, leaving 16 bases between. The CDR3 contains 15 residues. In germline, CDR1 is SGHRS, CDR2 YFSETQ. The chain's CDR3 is CASSPEGRREETQYF. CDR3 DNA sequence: TGCGCCAGCAGCCCGGAAGGACGGCGAGAAGAGACCCAGTACTTC.

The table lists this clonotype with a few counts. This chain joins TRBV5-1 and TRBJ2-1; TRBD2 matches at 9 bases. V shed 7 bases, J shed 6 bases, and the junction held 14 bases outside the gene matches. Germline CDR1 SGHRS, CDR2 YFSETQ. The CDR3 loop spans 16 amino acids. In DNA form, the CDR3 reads TGCGCCAGCGAGATCCTAGCGGGACGAAACATCAATGAGCAGTTCTTC. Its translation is CASEILAGRNINEQFF. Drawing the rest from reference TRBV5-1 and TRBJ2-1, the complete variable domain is KAGVTQTPRYLIKTRGQQVTLSCSPISGHRSVSWYQQTPGQGLQFLFEYFSETQRNKGNFPGRFSGRQFSNSRSEMNVSTLELGDSALYLCASEILAGRNINEQFFGPGTRLTVL.

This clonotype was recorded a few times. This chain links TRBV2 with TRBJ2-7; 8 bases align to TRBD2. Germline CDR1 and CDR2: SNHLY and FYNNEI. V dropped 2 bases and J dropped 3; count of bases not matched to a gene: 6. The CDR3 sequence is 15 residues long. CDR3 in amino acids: CASSESLAGLYEQYF. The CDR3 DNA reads TGTGCCAGCAGTGAAAGTCTAGCGGGCCTCTACGAGCAGTACTTC.

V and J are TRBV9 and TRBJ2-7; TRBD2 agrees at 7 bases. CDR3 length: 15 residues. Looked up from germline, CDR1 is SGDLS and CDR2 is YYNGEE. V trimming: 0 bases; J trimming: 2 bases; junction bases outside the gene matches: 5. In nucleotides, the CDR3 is TGTGCCAGCAGCGTAGCGGCGGGAGATCCCTACGAGCAGTACTTC. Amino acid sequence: CASSVAAGDPYEQYF.

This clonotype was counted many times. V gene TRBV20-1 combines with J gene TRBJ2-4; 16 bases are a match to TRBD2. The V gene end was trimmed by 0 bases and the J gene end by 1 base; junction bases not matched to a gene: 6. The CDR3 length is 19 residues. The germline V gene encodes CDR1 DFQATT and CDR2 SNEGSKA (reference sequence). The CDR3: CSARDGGLAGGGAKNIQYF. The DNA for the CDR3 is TGCAGTGCTAGAGATGGGGGACTAGCGGGAGGGGGGGCCAAAAACATTCAGTACTTC.